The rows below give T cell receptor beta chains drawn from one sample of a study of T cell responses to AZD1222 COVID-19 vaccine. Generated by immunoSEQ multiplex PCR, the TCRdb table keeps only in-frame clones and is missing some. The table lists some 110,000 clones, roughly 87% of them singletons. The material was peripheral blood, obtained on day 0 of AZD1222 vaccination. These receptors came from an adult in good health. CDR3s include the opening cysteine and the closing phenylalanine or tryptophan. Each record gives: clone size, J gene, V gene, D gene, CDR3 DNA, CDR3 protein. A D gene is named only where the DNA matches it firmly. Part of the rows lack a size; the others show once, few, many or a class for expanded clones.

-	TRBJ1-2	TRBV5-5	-	TGTGCCAGCAGCTTGAGGGGAGGGGGAGCTGGCTACACCTTC	CASSLRGGGAGYTF
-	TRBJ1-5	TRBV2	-	TGTGCCAGCAGTACTACAGGGAGGGATCAGCCCCAGCATTTT	CASSTTGRDQPQHF
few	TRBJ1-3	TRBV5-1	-	TGCGCCAGCAGCTTGGATATGAGAAGCGAAAACACCATATATTTT	CASSLDMRSENTIYF
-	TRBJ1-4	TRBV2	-	TGTGCCAGCAGTGAACAACCCAGAGCAACTAATGAAAAACTGTTTTTT	CASSEQPRATNEKLFF
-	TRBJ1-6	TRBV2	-	TGTGCCAGCAGTGTATTCTCGACGTCACCCCTCCACTTT	CASSVFSTSPLHF
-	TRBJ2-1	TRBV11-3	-	TGTGCCAGCAGCTTAGACGCGGGATCCCCCCCCAATGAGCAGTTCTTC	CASSLDAGSPPNEQFF
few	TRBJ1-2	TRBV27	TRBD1	TGTGCCAGCAGTGCGAAACAGGGGGCCGGCTACACCTTC	CASSAKQGAGYTF
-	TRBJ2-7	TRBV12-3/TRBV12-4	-	TGTGCCAGCAGTTTAAGTATTTCCTACGAGCAGTACTTC	CASSLSISYEQYF
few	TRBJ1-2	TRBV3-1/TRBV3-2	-	TGTGCCAGCAGCCAAGATTCGGCAGGCGCCTATGGCTACACCTTC	CASSQDSAGAYGYTF
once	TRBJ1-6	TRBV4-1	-	TGCGCCAGCAGCCAAGGTCAGGGAGGTTCACCCCTCCACTTT	CASSQGQGGSPLHF
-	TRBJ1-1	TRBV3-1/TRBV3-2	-	TGTGCCAGCAGCCGAATGGACGCAAACACTGAAGCTTTCTTT	CASSRMDANTEAFF
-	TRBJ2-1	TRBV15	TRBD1	TGTGCCACCAGCAGCCGTAACAGGGGTGGCTCCTACAATGAGCAGTTCTTC	CATSSRNRGGSYNEQFF
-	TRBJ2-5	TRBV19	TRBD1	TGTGCCAGTAGTCAGACAGGGGCAGGGGAGACCCAGTACTTC	CASSQTGAGETQYF
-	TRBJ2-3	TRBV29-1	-	TGCAGCGTTGCAGGGTCGGACACAGATACGCAGTATTTT	CSVAGSDTDTQYF
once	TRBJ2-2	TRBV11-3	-	TGTGCCAGCAGCTCCTCGACAGGCCCGAACACCGGGGAGCTGTTTTTT	CASSSSTGPNTGELFF
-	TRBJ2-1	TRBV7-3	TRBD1	TGTGCCAGCAGCTACGGACAGGGGGTCCACAATGAGCAGTTCTTC	CASSYGQGVHNEQFF
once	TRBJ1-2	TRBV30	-	TGTGCCTGGAGTGCCCTCGGGATGGTCCGGGGCGACTATGGCTACACCTTC	CAWSALGMVRGDYGYTF
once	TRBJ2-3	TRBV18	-	TGTGCCAGCTCACCACAGGCTGGCACAGATACGCAGTATTTT	CASSPQAGTDTQYF
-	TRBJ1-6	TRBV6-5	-	TGTGCCAGCAGTTACAGGGGTAATTCACCCCTCCACTTT	CASSYRGNSPLHF
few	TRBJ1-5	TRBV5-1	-	TGCGCCAGCCGAATGGAAGGTGGGGCGGGGGAGCCCCAGCATTTT	CASRMEGGAGEPQHF
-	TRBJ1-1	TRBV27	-	TGTGCCAGCAGCCTTGGGCAGTTCACTGAAGCTTTCTTT	CASSLGQFTEAFF
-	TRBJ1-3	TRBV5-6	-	TGTGCCAGCAGCTTGTTCGGTTTCTCAGCAGATTCTGGAAACACCATATATTTT	CASSLFGFSADSGNTIYF
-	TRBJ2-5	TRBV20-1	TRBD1	TGCAGTGCTAGTACAGGACAGGGGATCGGGGAGACCCAGTACTTC	CSASTGQGIGETQYF
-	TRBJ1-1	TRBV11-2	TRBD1	TGTGCCAGCAGCTTAGAGGGTGTTGCGGGGACAGGGACGATGAACACTGAAGCTTTCTTT	CASSLEGVAGTGTMNTEAFF
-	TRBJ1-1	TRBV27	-	TGTGCCAGCAGTTTCCCTGGGGCCACTGAAGCTTTCTTT	CASSFPGATEAFF
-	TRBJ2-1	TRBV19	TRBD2	TGTGCCAGTAGTTTAGGGACTAGCGGGCCACACTCCTACAATGAGCAGTTCTTC	CASSLGTSGPHSYNEQFF
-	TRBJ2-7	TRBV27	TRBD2	TGTGCCAGCAGTTTAGAATCTACTAGCGGGGTTCCCTACGAGCAGTACTTC	CASSLESTSGVPYEQYF
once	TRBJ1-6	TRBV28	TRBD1	TGTGCCAGCAGCATTCCGGGACAGGGAACTTCACCCCTCCACTTT	CASSIPGQGTSPLHF
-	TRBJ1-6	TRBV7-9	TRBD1	TGTGCCAGCAGCTTAACGGGACAGGGTTATTCACCCCTCCACTTT	CASSLTGQGYSPLHF
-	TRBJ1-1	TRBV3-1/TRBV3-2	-	TGTGCCAGCAGCCGGGTCTTGAACACTGAAGCTTTCTTT	CASSRVLNTEAFF
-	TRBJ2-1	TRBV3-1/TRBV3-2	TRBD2	TGTGCCAGCAGCCCTACCTTAGCGGGGGGTAATGAGCAGTTCTTC	CASSPTLAGGNEQFF
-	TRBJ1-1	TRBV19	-	TGTGCCAGTAGCCCATTCGGTGGCACTGAAGCTTTCTTT	CASSPFGGTEAFF
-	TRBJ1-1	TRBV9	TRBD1	TGTGCCAGCAGCCCGGGTAACAGGGGATTAACTGAAGCTTTCTTT	CASSPGNRGLTEAFF
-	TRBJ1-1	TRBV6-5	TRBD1	TGTGCCAGCAGTCGCGACAGGGGAAACACTGAAGCTTTCTTT	CASSRDRGNTEAFF
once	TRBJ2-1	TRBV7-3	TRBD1	TGTGCCAGCAGCTTACAGGGGGTCAATGAGCAGTTCTTC	CASSLQGVNEQFF
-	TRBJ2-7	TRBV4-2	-	TGTGCCAGCAGCCAAGGGGGTTTCGAGCGGGACGAGCAGTACTTC	CASSQGGFERDEQYF
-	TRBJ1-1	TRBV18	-	TGTGCCAGCTCACCAGAGGGAAACACTGAAGCTTTCTTT	CASSPEGNTEAFF
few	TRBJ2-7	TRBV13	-	TGTGCCAGCAGCTCCGGGTCTAGCTCCTACGAGCAGTACTTC	CASSSGSSSYEQYF
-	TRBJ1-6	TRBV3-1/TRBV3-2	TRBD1	TGTGCCAGCAGCCAAGATCCACAGGGGCAATCACCCCTCCACTTT	CASSQDPQGQSPLHF
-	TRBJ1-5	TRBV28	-	TGTGCCAGCAGTTTTGGGCAGGTGGGTTTTCAGCCCCAGCATTTT	CASSFGQVGFQPQHF